What follows are 17 T cell receptor beta chains derived from one specimen sequenced in a study of T cells in Graves' hyperthyroidism and ophthalmopathy. From RNA transcripts, TCR beta CDR3 regions were amplified. HTBI primers were the set used in a first-round RT-PCR of the TCR CDR3. TCRdb used MiXCR to reprocess the multiplex PCR reads, holding one entry per CDR3 protein. The table records about 770,000 distinct CDR3 sequences, roughly 20% of them present only once. The sequenced sample was blood. The source of these receptors is a woman in her fifties or sixties with Graves' hyperthyroidism that later progressed to Graves' ophthalmopathy.

This clonotype turned up a few times. The chain joins TRBV14 to TRBJ1-6, with 7 positions matching TRBD1. CDR1 and CDR2 from the germline V gene are SGHDN and FVKESK. This CDR3 has 16 amino acids. The V and J ends lost 2 bases and 8 bases, in that order; junction bases with no gene match: 9. The CDR3 bases are TGTGCCAGCAGCCAACTTGGTCAGGGGGAGGATTCACCCCTCCACTTT. It encodes CASSQLGQGEDSPLHF.

This clonotype was picked up a small number of times. J is TRBJ2-3 and V is TRBV20-1; 7 bases line up with TRBD2. The CDR3 runs to 13 residues. Germline loops: CDR1 DFQATT, CDR2 SNEGSKA (reference sequence). Losses at the gene ends were 6 bases for V and 4 bases for J; bases not matched to a gene: 7. The CDR3 sequence: CSAPWGGADTQYF. CDR3 sequence (DNA): TGCAGTGCCCCCTGGGGGGGTGCAGATACGCAGTATTTT.

This chain joins TRBV24-1 and TRBJ2-1; 7 nucleotides line up with TRBD2. This CDR3 has 17 residues. V shed 4 bases, J shed 7 bases, and the junction held 15 bases outside the gene matches. CDR1 and CDR2 from the germline V gene are KGHDR and SFDVKD. CDR3 sequence: CATSDTIGGMLHNEQFF. The DNA of the CDR3 is TGTGCCACCAGTGACACCATCGGGGGGATGCTGCATAATGAGCAGTTCTTC.

The V and J genes are TRBV7-9 and TRBJ2-3; 7 positions agree with TRBD2. CDR3 size: 12 residues. J gave up 6 bases and V 6 bases, and 3 bases lay outside the gene matches. Germline values: CDR1 SEHNR, CDR2 FQNEAQ (reference sequence). In DNA form, the CDR3 reads TGTGCCAGCAGAGCGGGGACCGATACGCAGTATTTT. Its protein product is CASRAGTDTQYF.

This clonotype was counted a few times. This chain links TRBV20-1 with TRBJ1-5; D gene ambiguous. Trimming removed 0 bases at V and 7 bases at J, with 13 bases between. Germline CDR1 is DFQATT and CDR2 is SNEGSKA (reference sequence). The CDR3 extends over 14 amino acids. This CDR3 reads CSARDPAAPQPQHF. Written as DNA, the CDR3 is TGCAGTGCTAGAGATCCGGCAGCCCCGCAGCCCCAGCATTTT.

The chain uses TRBV20-1 and TRBJ1-5; unclear D gene. This CDR3 contains 14 residues. V lost 6 bases and J 1 base, leaving 13 bases between the germline ends. Per the germline V gene, CDR1 is DFQATT and CDR2 is SNEGSKA (reference sequence). The CDR3 sequence: CSAGRRESNQPQHF. The CDR3 region has the DNA TGCAGTGCCGGGAGGCGAGAAAGCAATCAGCCCCAGCATTTT.

The chain joins TRBV11-2 to TRBJ2-5; 9 nucleotides line up with TRBD1. J lost 4 bases, V lost 5 bases, and 8 bases had no gene match. Germline CDR1 reads SGHAT; CDR2 reads FQNNGV. The CDR3 spans 15 residues. The CDR3 loop reads CASSPVQGAGETQYF. CDR3 bases: TGTGCCAGCAGCCCCGTACAGGGGGCCGGAGAGACCCAGTACTTC.

This chain uses TRBV11-2 with TRBJ1-1; D gene uncertain. Germline V gives CDR1 SGHAT, CDR2 FQNNGV. CDR3 length equals 14 residues. The V end lost 7 bases, the J end lost 1 base, and 13 bases lay between the germline ends. CDR3 sequence reads: CASTAGRQNTEAFF. Written as DNA, the CDR3 is TGTGCCAGCACGGCGGGCAGGCAGAACACTGAAGCTTTCTTT.

This clonotype was seen only a few times. The chain links TRBV9 to TRBJ2-5; D may be TRBD1 (6 bases). V lost 4 bases to trimming and J lost 5 bases, with 18 bases between them. Germline V gives CDR1 SGDLS, CDR2 YYNGEE. This CDR3 spans 15 amino acids. The CDR3 DNA sequence: TGTGCCAGCAGCCAAGAGGACAGATATCGTGAGACCCAGTACTTC. This encodes CASSQEDRYRETQYF.

This clonotype was seen at least ten times. V gene TRBV5-1 combines with J gene TRBJ1-1; 7 bases align to TRBD1. Germline trimming cut 0 bases from V and 3 bases from J; bases unmatched to any gene: 5. The length of the CDR3 is 15 residues. CDR1 is SGHRS and CDR2 is YFSETQ in the germline V gene. The chain's CDR3 is CASSLERGLYTEAFF. The CDR3 DNA follows: TGCGCCAGCAGCTTGGAGAGGGGGCTGTACACTGAAGCTTTCTTT.

The chain has TRBV10-3 and TRBJ2-1; D not certain. TRBJ2-7 matches the DNA end more closely, so the J call is doubtful. Germline assignment: CDR1 ENHRY and CDR2 SYGVKD. The CDR3 is 14 residues long. For the CDR3, the DNA is TGTGCCATCAGTGAGGTGGGGATTGGGGTTGAGCAGTACTTC. Amino acids: CAISEVGIGVEQYF.

This chain uses TRBV6-1 with TRBJ2-3; D is ambiguous. Germline loops: CDR1 MNHNS, CDR2 SASEGT. There are 13 residues in the CDR3. Deletions cut 8 bases from V and 1 base from J, with 10 bases between. The CDR3 DNA sequence: TGTGCCAGCGGTAGGGCCGGCACAGATACGCAGTATTTT. Translated, it gives CASGRAGTDTQYF.

This clonotype was observed at least ten times. The chain couples TRBV28 to TRBJ2-1, with a weak D call TRBD1 (6 bases). Germline V gene lookup returns CDR1 MDHEN and CDR2 SYDVKM. This CDR3 region has 13 residues. Trimming stripped 7 bases from V and 2 bases from J, with 9 bases between. The CDR3 here is CASMDSTYNEQFF. As DNA, the CDR3 is TGTGCCAGCATGGACAGTACCTACAATGAGCAGTTCTTC.

This clonotype was found a few times. This chain joins TRBV27 and TRBJ1-2; D is undetermined. This CDR3 is built from 14 residues. Germline CDR1 MNHEY, CDR2 SMNVEV (reference sequence). The ends were cut back, 6 bases at V and 4 bases at J, with 15 bases in the middle. The CDR3 DNA reads TGTGCCAGCAGATCTATTCAGAGCCTCTATGGCTACACCTTC. Translated: CASRSIQSLYGYTF.

The gene calls are TRBV27 and TRBJ2-7, with D possibly being TRBD1 (5 bases). There are 13 residues in the CDR3. CDR1 is MNHEY and CDR2 is SMNVEV in the germline V gene (reference sequence). The V end lost 6 bases, the J end lost 3 bases, and 12 bases lay between the germline ends. The CDR3: CASSPQDNYEQYF. The CDR3 region has the DNA TGTGCCAGCAGCCCACAGGATAACTACGAGCAGTACTTC.

This clonotype appeared many times. The chain has TRBV7-2 and TRBJ1-2; TRBD1 matches at 7 bases. The V segment lost 1 base and the J segment 5 bases; nucleotides outside the gene matches: 7. CDR1 and CDR2 (germline): SGHTA, FQGNSA. The CDR3 length is 15 residues. In DNA, the CDR3 is TGTGCCAGCAGCTTAGGGGGGGGACAGACTTATGGCTACACCTTC. This gives the protein CASSLGGGQTYGYTF.

This sequence joins TRBV6-2 or TRBV6-3 and TRBJ1-5; D is ambiguous. Germline V gives CDR1 MNHEY, CDR2 SVGEGT. Trimming removed 5 bases at V and 3 bases at J, with 11 bases between. CDR3 size: 14 residues. Here the CDR3 reads CASSPHKDNQPQHF. For the CDR3, the DNA is TGTGCCAGCAGTCCCCATAAGGACAATCAGCCCCAGCATTTT.